This T cell receptor beta chain is drawn from a study of T cells in Graves' hyperthyroidism and ophthalmopathy. Study conclusions and caveats: Ophthalmopathy prediction by the model preceded onset by a median roughly 6 months.

This clonotype was counted between two and nine times. Its antigen is currently unknown. The trim removed 4 bases at V and 1 base at J, leaving 4 bases unmatched. The CDR3 sequence is 14 residues long. The germline V gene encodes CDR1 LGHDT and CDR2 YNNKEL (reference sequence). Researchers amplified the TCR beta CDR3 regions from RNA transcripts. The HTBI primer set served for first-round RT-PCR of the TCR CDR3. From the multiplex PCR reads, TCRdb called clonotypes with MiXCR, one entry per CDR3 protein. Seen here are about 350,000 distinct CDR3 sequences, approximately 13% observed once, and the top ten hold approximately 35%.

Sequenced material: blood. This chain links TRBV3-1 with TRBJ2-7; 7 nucleotides line up with TRBD2. The source of this sequence is a woman aged 40 to 49 with Graves' ophthalmopathy. The CDR3 sequence: CASSRSGGSYEQYF. DNA for the CDR3: TGTGCCAGCAGCCGTTCGGGGGGTTCCTACGAGCAGTACTTC.